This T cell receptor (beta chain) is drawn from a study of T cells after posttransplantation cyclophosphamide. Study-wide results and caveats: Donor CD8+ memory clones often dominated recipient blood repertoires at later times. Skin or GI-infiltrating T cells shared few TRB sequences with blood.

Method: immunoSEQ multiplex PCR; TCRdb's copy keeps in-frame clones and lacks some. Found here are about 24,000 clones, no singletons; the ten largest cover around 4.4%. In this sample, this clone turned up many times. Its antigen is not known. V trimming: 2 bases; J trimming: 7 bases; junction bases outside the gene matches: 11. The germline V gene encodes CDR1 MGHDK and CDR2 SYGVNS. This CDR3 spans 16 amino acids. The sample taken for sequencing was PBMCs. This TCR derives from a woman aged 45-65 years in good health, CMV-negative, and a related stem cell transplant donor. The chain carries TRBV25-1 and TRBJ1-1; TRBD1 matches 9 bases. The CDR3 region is CASSEGTGTGRYEAFF. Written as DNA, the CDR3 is TGTGCCAGCAGTGAAGGGACCGGGACAGGGAGGTATGAAGCTTTCTTT.